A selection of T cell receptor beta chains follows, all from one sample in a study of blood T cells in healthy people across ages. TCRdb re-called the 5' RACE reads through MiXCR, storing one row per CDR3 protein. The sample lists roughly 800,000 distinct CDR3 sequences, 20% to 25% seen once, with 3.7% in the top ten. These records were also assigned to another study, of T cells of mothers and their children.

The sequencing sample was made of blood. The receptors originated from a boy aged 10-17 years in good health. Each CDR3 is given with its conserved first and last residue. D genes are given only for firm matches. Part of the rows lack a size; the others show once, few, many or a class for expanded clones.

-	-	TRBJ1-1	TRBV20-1	TGCAGTGCTATGACCCCCGCGAGGGTCACTGAAGCTTTCTTT	CSAMTPARVTEAFF
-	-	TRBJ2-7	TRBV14	TGTGCCAGCAGCCAAGAGGGCAGGGGATACTACGAGCAGTACTTC	CASSQEGRGYYEQYF
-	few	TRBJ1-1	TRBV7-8	TGTGCCAGCAGCTTATATAGCGGGAGTTCTTGGGCTGAAGCTTTCTTT	CASSLYSGSSWAEAFF
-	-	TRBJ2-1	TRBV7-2	TGTGCCAGCAGCTATAGGTTGGGGGGAGGCTACAATGAGCAGTTCTTC	CASSYRLGGGYNEQFF
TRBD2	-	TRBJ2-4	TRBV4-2	TGTGCCAGCAGCCAAGAAACAACTAGCGGGAGTAACATTCAGTACTTC	CASSQETTSGSNIQYF
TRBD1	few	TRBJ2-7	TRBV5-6	TGTGCCAGCAGCATACAGGGGGATGGTGACTACGAGCAGTACTTC	CASSIQGDGDYEQYF
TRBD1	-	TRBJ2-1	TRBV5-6	TGTGCCAGCAGCTACACAGGGGGGCATGAGCAGTTCTTC	CASSYTGGHEQFF
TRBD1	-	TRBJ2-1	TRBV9	TGTGCCAGCAGCCCCCGGACAGGGGGTACCGCTGGCAATGAGCAGTTCTTC	CASSPRTGGTAGNEQFF
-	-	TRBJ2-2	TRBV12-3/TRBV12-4	TGTGCCAGCAGTTTTTCGGGGGGCCGGACCGGGGAGCTGTTTTTT	CASSFSGGRTGELFF
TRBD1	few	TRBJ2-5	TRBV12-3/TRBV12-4	TGTGCCAGCAGTGATACACCGGGACAGGGTTTTTGGGCCCAGTACTTC	CASSDTPGQGFWAQYF
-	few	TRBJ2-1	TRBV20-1	TGCAGTGCTAGAGATAACGGGGACCCCGAGCAGTTCTTC	CSARDNGDPEQFF
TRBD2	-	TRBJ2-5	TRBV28	TGTGCCAGCAGTTCCTCCTCGGCTGGACTAGCGGGAGTACTGAAGTTCTTC	CASSSSSAGLAGVLKFF
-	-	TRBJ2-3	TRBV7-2	TGTGCCAGCAGCTTAGTATGGGGGACTAGCACAGATACGCAGTATTTT	CASSLVWGTSTDTQYF
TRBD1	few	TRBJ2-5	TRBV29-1	TGCAGCGTTGGTGGGCTAACCGGGACAGGGGTGCCAGAGACCCAGTACTTC	CSVGGLTGTGVPETQYF
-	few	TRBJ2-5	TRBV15	TGTGCCACCAGCAGGAAGACCAGGGTGGAGCAAGAGACCCAGTACTTC	CATSRKTRVEQETQYF
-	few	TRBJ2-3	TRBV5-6	TGTGCCAGCAGCCTCGCCGGGACACCGACTTTGGGGGATACGCAGTATTTT	CASSLAGTPTLGDTQYF
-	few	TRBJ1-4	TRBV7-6	TGTGCCAGCAGCCTCGGGCTGGGCGGTGAAAAACTGTTTTTT	CASSLGLGGEKLFF
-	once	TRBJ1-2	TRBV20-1	TGCAGTGCTAGACCCGACGGAAACTATGGCTACACCTTC	CSARPDGNYGYTF
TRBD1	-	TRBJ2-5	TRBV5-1	TGCGCCAGCAGCTCCGGGGGGACAGGGGCGGCAGAGACCCAGTACTTC	CASSSGGTGAAETQYF
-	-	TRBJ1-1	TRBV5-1	TGCGCCAGCAGCCTCCCAGGGGACACTGAAGCTTTCTTT	CASSLPGDTEAFF
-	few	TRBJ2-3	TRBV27	TGTGCCAGCAGCCCTGGGGGTCCCAGTCTGTATTTT	CASSPGGPSLYF
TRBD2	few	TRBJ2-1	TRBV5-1	TGCGCCAGCAGCACCGGAACTAGCGGGGTTTACAATGAGCAGTTCTTC	CASSTGTSGVYNEQFF
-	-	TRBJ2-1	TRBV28	TGTGCTAGCAGTCCCCGACAGGGTAGGGAGGGCAGCTCCTACAATGAGCAGTTCTTC	CASSPRQGREGSSYNEQFF
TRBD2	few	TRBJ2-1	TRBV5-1	TGCGCCAGCAACGTTGGGACTACCGATGAGCAGTTCTTC	CASNVGTTDEQFF
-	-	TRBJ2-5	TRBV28	TGTGCCAGCAGTTTGGAGGGCATCAAGGTCGGAGAGACCCAGTACTTC	CASSLEGIKVGETQYF
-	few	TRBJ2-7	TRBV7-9	TGTGCCAGCAGCCCCGTTGGGGCGCACGAGCAGTACTTC	CASSPVGAHEQYF